This passage covers 25 T cell receptor beta chains from one sample sequenced in a study of CD8+ T cells in alopecia areata (dated by TCRdb to between 2017 and 2018). To prepare the library, the immunoSEQ multiplex PCR assay was applied. RNA was extracted from all samples and reverse transcribed into cDNA, which served as template for TCR sequencing. In TCRdb, the immuneACCESS table is reduced to in-frame sequences with V and J assigned. These tables do not hold every clone; where another copy was compared, an unresolved V gene accounts for under half, and the others remain unexplained. The table for this sample lists roughly 150,000 clones; approximately 60% of them were counted only once. The ten largest clonotypes hold less than 5% of the sample. Sequenced sample: CD4+ T cells sorted from blood. Every receptor here comes from a human donor in good health.

V usage is TRBV4-1 and J usage is TRBJ1-5; D perhaps matches TRBD1 (5 bases). The CDR3 is 17 amino acids. The germline V gene encodes CDR1 MGHRA and CDR2 YSYEKL. The ends were cut back, 2 bases at V and 5 bases at J, with 19 bases in the middle. DNA for the CDR3: TGCGCCAGCAGCCAAACCAACCCGGGGACGCGGTATCAGCCCCAGCATTTT. It encodes CASSQTNPGTRYQPQHF.

The sample holds one count of this clone. This chain connects TRBV29-1 to TRBJ2-4; possible D gene TRBD2, 7 bases. V was pared by 7 bases and J by 8 bases, with 18 bases between. Germline lookup yields CDR1 SQVTM and CDR2 ANQGSEA. This CDR3 comprises 13 residues. The CDR3 DNA is TGCAGCGCTAGAAGGGGGGGAAAGGACATTCAGTACTTC. Amino acids: CSARRGGKDIQYF.

The count of this clone is one. V gene TRBV29-1 combines with J gene TRBJ2-3, with 15 nucleotides matching TRBD2. CDR1 SQVTM and CDR2 ANQGSEA come from the germline V gene. V shed 6 bases, J shed 4 bases, and the junction held 2 bases outside the gene matches. The CDR3 spans 14 residues. The CDR3 DNA is TGCAGCGTGGGGACTAGCGGGAGGCCAGATACGCAGTATTTT. Encoded protein: CSVGTSGRPDTQYF.

The chain carries TRBV27 and TRBJ2-6, with D perhaps TRBD2 (6 bases). This CDR3 has 15 amino acids. The germline gives CDR1 MNHEY, CDR2 SMNVEV (reference sequence). V was pared by 7 bases and J by 4 bases, with 14 bases between. CDR3 loop: CASKGRGLGANVLTF. The DNA for the CDR3 is TGTGCCAGCAAGGGTAGGGGACTCGGGGCCAACGTCCTGACTTTC.

This clone was detected a few times. The rearrangement links TRBV19 to TRBJ1-5; the D gene is possibly TRBD1 (5 bases). The germline CDR1 and CDR2 sequences are LNHDA and SQIVND (reference sequence). V gave up 3 bases and J gave up 5 bases, with 14 bases separating them. This CDR3 spans 15 amino acids. Here the CDR3 reads CASSIGARSHQPQHF. The CDR3 nucleotides are TGTGCCAGTAGTATTGGGGCCAGGAGTCATCAGCCCCAGCATTTT.

In this sample, this clone turned up a few times. This chain joins TRBV29-1 and TRBJ2-1; TRBD2 matches at 13 bases. V shed 6 bases, J shed 9 bases, and the junction held 14 bases outside the gene matches. The CDR3 sequence is 16 residues long. Germline V gene data show CDR1 as SQVTM and CDR2 as ANQGSEA. The CDR3 protein is CSVPQALAGGPGEQFF. Here the CDR3 DNA reads TGCAGCGTCCCCCAGGCACTAGCGGGAGGGCCGGGTGAGCAGTTCTTC.

The table lists this clone with a few counts. The rearrangement joins TRBV11-2 to TRBJ1-5; D is undetermined. The length of the CDR3 is 12 residues. Trimming stripped 5 bases from V and 5 bases from J, with 7 bases between. Looked up from germline, CDR1 is SGHAT and CDR2 is FQNNGV. CDR3 DNA: TGTGCCAGCAGCCCCGGGCATCAGCCCCAGCATTTT. Its translation is CASSPGHQPQHF.

A note on this clone: Other DNA sequences of this sample code for an identical CDR3. As DNA, the CDR3 is TGCAGCGTTCGAGGGAACACTGAAGCTTTCTTT. Residues: CSVRGNTEAFF. The chain joins TRBV29-1 to TRBJ1-1; no clear D gene. The V end was cut by 5 bases, the J end by 1 base, with 5 bases between. The CDR3 length is 11 residues. Germline V gene data show CDR1 as SQVTM and CDR2 as ANQGSEA. Full variable domain (rest looked up from reference TRBV29-1 and TRBJ1-1): SAVISQKPSRDICQRGTSLTIQCQVDSQVTMMFWYRQQPGQSLTLIATANQGSEATYESGFVIDKFPISRPNLTFSTLTVSNMSPEDSSIYLCSVRGNTEAFFGQGTRLTVV.

The chain is built from TRBV7-9 and TRBJ2-1, with no clear D. There are 8 residues in the CDR3. The V end was cut by 5 bases, the J end by 14 bases, with 4 bases between. Germline assignment: CDR1 SEHNR and CDR2 FQNEAQ (reference sequence). This CDR3 is CASSVEFF. The CDR3 nucleotides read TGTGCCAGCAGCGTCGAGTTCTTC.

V usage is TRBV7-8 and J usage is TRBJ2-7, with TRBD1 as a possible D gene (6 bases). Germline CDR1 and CDR2: SGHVS and FQNEAQ. V gave up 5 bases and J gave up 1 base, with 27 bases separating them. The CDR3 sequence is 19 residues long. CDR3 in DNA: TGTGCCAGCAGCGTACGGGGACAATCCGTCCAGGCACGGTCCTACGAGCAGTACTTC. This encodes CASSVRGQSVQARSYEQYF.

This sequence joins TRBV11-2 and TRBJ2-5, with D possibly being TRBD1 (5 bases). The CDR3 runs to 15 residues. The V end was cut by 1 base, the J end by 2 bases, with 11 bases between. Germline values: CDR1 SGHAT, CDR2 FQNNGV. The CDR3 coding sequence is TGTGCCAGCAGCTTAGGGCAGGGCGAACAAGAGACCCAGTACTTC. Protein sequence: CASSLGQGEQETQYF.

This chain connects TRBV5-1 to TRBJ2-1; the D gene is possibly TRBD2 (5 bases). The CDR3 is 17 amino acids. V was shortened by 4 bases and J by 2 bases, with 19 bases between the two germline ends. Germline CDR1 SGHRS, CDR2 YFSETQ. This CDR3 is CASSPFPGKVTYNEQFF. The CDR3 bases are TGCGCCAGCAGCCCATTTCCCGGGAAGGTCACCTACAATGAGCAGTTCTTC.

This chain connects TRBV28 to TRBJ2-5; weak D call: TRBD2 (6 bases). Germline loops: CDR1 MDHEN, CDR2 SYDVKM. This CDR3 is 13 amino acids long. The V end was cut by 7 bases, the J end by 2 bases, with 11 bases between. CDR3 DNA sequence: TGTGCCAGCATCACACGGGGGCAAGAGACCCAGTACTTC. Translating gives CASITRGQETQYF.

The chain is built from TRBV4-1 and TRBJ2-7, with D unclear. The germline V gene has CDR1 MGHRA and CDR2 YSYEKL. CDR3 size: 13 residues. Trimming pared 1 base from V and 2 bases from J, leaving 6 bases between. CDR3 sequence (DNA): TGCGCCAGCAGCCAAGCACTCACCTACGAGCAGTACTTC. Translation gives CASSQALTYEQYF.

The chain combines TRBV7-9 with TRBJ1-4; D is ambiguous. CDR1 is SEHNR, CDR2 FQNEAQ, per germline (reference sequence). The V end lost 2 bases, the J end lost 8 bases, and 12 bases lay between the germline ends. This CDR3 has 14 residues. CDR3 sequence reads: CASSLSLMGEKLFF. The CDR3 bases are TGTGCCAGCAGCTTATCTCTAATGGGCGAAAAACTGTTTTTT.

The J gene is TRBJ1-2, the V gene TRBV27; tentative D call: TRBD1 (5 bases). Germline V CDR1 and CDR2: MNHEY, SMNVEV (reference sequence). Between the trimmed V and J ends, which lost 6 bases and 8 bases, there was a span of 13 bases. The CDR3 extends over 12 amino acids. For the CDR3, the DNA is TGTGCCAGCAGGGGAGGGGTAATGGGCTACACCTTC. It yields the protein CASRGGVMGYTF.

The chain recombines TRBV28 with TRBJ1-5; a possible D gene is TRBD1 (5 bases). Trimming pared 6 bases from V and 5 bases from J, leaving 20 bases between. The CDR3 is 16 amino acids. Germline CDR1 MDHEN, CDR2 SYDVKM. DNA of the CDR3: TGTGCCAGCAGCCCTCCCGCGGGGGGAGACTATCAGCCCCAGCATTTT. The encoded protein is CASSPPAGGDYQPQHF.

This clone showed up just a few times. This chain links TRBV12-5 with TRBJ2-3, with D possibly TRBD2 on 5 matching bases. The CDR3 spans 12 residues. The germline V gene encodes CDR1 LGHNT and CDR2 FRNRAP. V dropped 7 bases and J dropped 4 bases, with 9 bases sitting between them. This CDR3 is CASASEADTQYF. For the CDR3, the DNA is TGTGCTAGTGCCTCGGAGGCAGATACGCAGTATTTT. The entire variable domain, with the rest obtained from reference TRBV12-5 and TRBJ2-3, is as follows: DARVTQTPRHKVTEMGQEVTMRCQPILGHNTVFWYRQTMMQGLELLAYFRNRAPLDDSGMPKDRFSAEMPDATLATLKIQPSEPRDSAVYFCASASEADTQYFGPGTRLTVL.

The CDR3 nucleotides are TGTGCCAGTAGTATAGTAGCTAACACCGGGGAGCTGTTTTTT. Residues: CASSIVANTGELFF. V is TRBV19 and J is TRBJ2-2, with D unclear. V was cut by 1 base and J by 2 bases, with 5 bases left in between. CDR1 is LNHDA and CDR2 is SQIVND in the germline V gene (reference sequence). The CDR3 loop spans 14 amino acids.

The rearrangement uses TRBV30 and TRBJ1-2; D perhaps matches TRBD1 (6 bases). Germline CDR1 reads GTSNPN; CDR2 reads SVGIG (reference sequence). V gave up 7 bases and J gave up 5 bases, with 17 bases separating them. The CDR3 sequence is 13 residues long. For the CDR3, the DNA is TGTGCCTTCAGGACAGACCTGGAATATGGCTACACCTTC. The encoded protein is CAFRTDLEYGYTF.

V and J are TRBV5-1 and TRBJ2-2; no firm D call. This CDR3 contains 12 residues. Trimming removed 5 bases from V and 4 bases from J, with 6 bases in between. The germline V gene has CDR1 SGHRS and CDR2 YFSETQ. The CDR3 sequence is CASRPSTGELFF. CDR3 in DNA: TGCGCCAGCAGGCCCTCCACCGGGGAGCTGTTTTTT.

The rearrangement links TRBV13 to TRBJ2-1, with 7 bases lining up with TRBD1. V gave up 6 bases and J gave up 2 bases; unmatched junction bases: 10. The V gene's germline CDR1 is PRHDT and CDR2 FYEKMQ (reference sequence). The CDR3 length is 16 residues. As DNA, the CDR3 is TGTGCCAGCAGTGAACAATGGGACAGTACCTACAATGAGCAGTTCTTC. Protein sequence: CASSEQWDSTYNEQFF.

The rearrangement uses TRBV5-1 and TRBJ2-5, with TRBD1 matching 8 bases. The V and J ends lost 5 bases and 5 bases, in that order; junction bases with no gene match: 8. The CDR3 spans 14 residues. Germline V gene sequence: CDR1 SGHRS, CDR2 YFSETQ. The CDR3 is CASRGTGAQETQYF. The CDR3 DNA reads as TGCGCCAGCAGAGGGACAGGAGCCCAGGAGACCCAGTACTTC.

CDR3 amino acids: CASSTQVVVYEQYF. The CDR3 bases are TGCGCCAGCAGCACCCAAGTCGTGGTCTACGAGCAGTACTTC. The V gene is TRBV4-1, the J gene TRBJ2-7; D is unresolved. Trimming stripped 5 bases from V and 3 bases from J, with 14 bases between. The CDR3 has 14 residues. Germline V CDR1 and CDR2: MGHRA, YSYEKL.

This chain links TRBV25-1 with TRBJ1-2, with 8 bases that match TRBD1. Looked up from germline, CDR1 is MGHDK and CDR2 is SYGVNS. V dropped 6 bases and J dropped 3; count of bases not matched to a gene: 6. The CDR3 totals 14 residues. CDR3 DNA: TGTGCCAGCAGGATGACAGGGGCGCACTATGGCTACACCTTC. It translates to CASRMTGAHYGYTF.